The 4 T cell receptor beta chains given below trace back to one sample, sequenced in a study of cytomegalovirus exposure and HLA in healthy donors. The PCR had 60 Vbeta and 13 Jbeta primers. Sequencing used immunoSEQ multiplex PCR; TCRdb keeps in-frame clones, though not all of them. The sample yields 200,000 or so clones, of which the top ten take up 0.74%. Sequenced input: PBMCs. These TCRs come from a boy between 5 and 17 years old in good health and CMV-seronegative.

CDR3 region: CASSPTGGEPEQYF. CDR3 in DNA: TGCGCCAGCAGCCCGACAGGGGGCGAGCCCGAGCAGTACTTC. The V gene is TRBV5-1, the J gene TRBJ2-7, with 10 bases lining up with TRBD1. V shed 4 bases and J 6 bases; nucleotides not matched to a gene: 7. There are 14 residues in the CDR3. CDR1 is SGHRS, CDR2 YFSETQ, per germline.

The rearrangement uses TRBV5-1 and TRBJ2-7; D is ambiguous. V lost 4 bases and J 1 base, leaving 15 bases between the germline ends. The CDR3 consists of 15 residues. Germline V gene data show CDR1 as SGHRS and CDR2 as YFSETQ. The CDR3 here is CASSPATGRSYEQYF. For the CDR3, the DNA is TGCGCCAGCAGCCCCGCTACGGGTAGGTCCTACGAGCAGTACTTC.

The CDR3 DNA reads as TGCGCCAGCAGCCCCGGGACAGGTGTCCCCCTCGATGGCTACACCTTC. As protein: CASSPGTGVPLDGYTF. This chain connects TRBV4-1 to TRBJ1-2; 8 bases line up with TRBD1. Looked up from germline, CDR1 is MGHRA and CDR2 is YSYEKL. CDR3 length: 16 residues. The V and J ends lost 4 bases and 6 bases, in that order; junction bases with no gene match: 13.

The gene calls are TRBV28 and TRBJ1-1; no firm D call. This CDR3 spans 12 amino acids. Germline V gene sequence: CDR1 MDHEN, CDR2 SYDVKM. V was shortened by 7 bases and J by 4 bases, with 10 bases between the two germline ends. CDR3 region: CASNGEFTEAFF. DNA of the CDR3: TGTGCCAGCAACGGGGAATTCACTGAAGCTTTCTTT.